These T cell receptor beta chains were read from a single sample in a study of PD-1 blockade in classical Hodgkin lymphoma. Only in-frame clones appear in the TCRdb table, and some are missing; sequencing was by immunoSEQ multiplex PCR. The table has tens of thousands of clones, approximately 79% seen once; the top ten hold about 3.4%. The material was CD4+ T cells from blood, obtained before the fourth cycle of nivolumab. Source of these receptors: a human donor with classical Hodgkin lymphoma. CDR3s include the opening cysteine and the closing phenylalanine or tryptophan. The D gene is left open where the match is weak. Not every row has a clone size; where given, it reads once, few, many or a size class.

D: TRBD1
size: NA
J: TRBJ1-4
V: TRBV5-1
CDR3: CASSPTTGDEKLFF
DNA: TGCGCCAGCAGCCCGACGACAGGGGACGAAAAACTGTTTTTT

D: NA
size: NA
J: TRBJ2-1
V: TRBV6-4
CDR3: CASSDNEQFF
DNA: TGTGCCAGCAGTGACAATGAGCAGTTCTTC

D: TRBD1
size: NA
J: TRBJ1-6
V: TRBV6-6
CDR3: CASRPGTVNSPLHF
DNA: TGTGCCAGCAGGCCTGGGACAGTTAATTCACCCCTCCACTTT

D: NA
size: NA
J: TRBJ2-7
V: TRBV5-1
CDR3: CASSLGTLLGRDYEQYF
DNA: TGCGCCAGCAGCTTGGGCACCTTACTAGGGAGAGACTACGAGCAGTACTTC

D: NA
size: NA
J: TRBJ2-5
V: TRBV14
CDR3: CASSQSDLETQYF
DNA: TGTGCCAGCAGCCAATCGGATCTAGAGACCCAGTACTTC

D: TRBD1
size: NA
J: TRBJ2-7
V: TRBV7-9
CDR3: CASSLIGTGGYEQYF
DNA: TGTGCCAGCAGCTTAATCGGGACAGGGGGCTACGAGCAGTACTTC

D: TRBD1
size: few
J: TRBJ1-2
V: TRBV30
CDR3: CAWSLPDRGLGGYTF
DNA: TGTGCCTGGTCTCTCCCGGACAGGGGATTAGGTGGCTACACCTTC

D: NA
size: NA
J: TRBJ2-5
V: TRBV5-1
CDR3: CASSPGVGAETQYF
DNA: TGCGCCAGCAGCCCCGGGGTTGGCGCGGAGACCCAGTACTTC

D: NA
size: NA
J: TRBJ1-2
V: TRBV4-2
CDR3: CASSQGVGRGDYGYTF
DNA: TGTGCCAGCAGCCAAGGGGTGGGACGGGGAGACTATGGCTACACCTTC

D: TRBD1
size: NA
J: TRBJ1-5
V: TRBV2
CDR3: CASSPGTGDYQPQHF
DNA: TGTGCCAGCAGTCCCGGGACAGGGGACTATCAGCCCCAGCATTTT

D: TRBD2
size: once
J: TRBJ2-2
V: TRBV9
CDR3: CASSARTSGGAVNTGELFF
DNA: TGTGCCAGCAGCGCCCGGACTAGCGGGGGGGCAGTGAACACCGGGGAGCTGTTTTTT

D: NA
size: few
J: TRBJ2-5
V: TRBV7-3
CDR3: CASSWGHEETQYF
DNA: TGTGCCAGCAGTTGGGGGCATGAAGAGACCCAGTACTTC

D: TRBD1
size: NA
J: TRBJ2-7
V: TRBV19
CDR3: CASRRSTGNFYEQYF
DNA: TGTGCCAGTAGAAGATCGACAGGGAACTTCTACGAGCAGTACTTC

D: NA
size: NA
J: TRBJ1-6
V: TRBV18
CDR3: CASSPPLPDNSPLHF
DNA: TGTGCCAGCTCACCACCGCTTCCAGATAATTCACCCCTCCACTTT

D: NA
size: NA
J: TRBJ1-5
V: TRBV5-1
CDR3: CASSLEGEAGQPQHF
DNA: TGCGCCAGCAGCTTGGAAGGGGAGGCTGGTCAGCCCCAGCATTTT

D: NA
size: NA
J: TRBJ1-2
V: TRBV30
CDR3: CAWSVPYGYTF
DNA: TGTGCCTGGAGTGTGCCCTATGGCTACACCTTC